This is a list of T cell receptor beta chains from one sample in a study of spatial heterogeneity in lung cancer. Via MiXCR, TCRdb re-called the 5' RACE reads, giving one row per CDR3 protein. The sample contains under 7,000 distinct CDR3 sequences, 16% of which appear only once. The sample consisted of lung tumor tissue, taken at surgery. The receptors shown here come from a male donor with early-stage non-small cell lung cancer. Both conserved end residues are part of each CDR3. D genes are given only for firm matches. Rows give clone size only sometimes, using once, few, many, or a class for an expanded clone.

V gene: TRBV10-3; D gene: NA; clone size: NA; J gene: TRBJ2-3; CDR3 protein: CAISDGTRGTDTQYF; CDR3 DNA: TGTGCCATCAGCGATGGGACTCGCGGCACAGATACGCAGTATTTT
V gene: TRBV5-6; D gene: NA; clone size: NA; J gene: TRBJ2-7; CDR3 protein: CASSLVWRNPYEQYF; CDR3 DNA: TGTGCCAGCAGCCTAGTTTGGCGGAACCCCTACGAGCAGTACTTC
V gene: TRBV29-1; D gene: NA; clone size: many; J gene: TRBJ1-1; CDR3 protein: CSVPTENTEAFF; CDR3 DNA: TGCAGCGTACCGACAGAGAACACTGAAGCTTTCTTT
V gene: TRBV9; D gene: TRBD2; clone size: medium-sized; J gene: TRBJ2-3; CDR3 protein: CASSVSGRGTDTQYF; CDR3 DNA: TGTGCCAGCAGCGTGAGCGGGAGAGGAACAGATACGCAGTATTTT
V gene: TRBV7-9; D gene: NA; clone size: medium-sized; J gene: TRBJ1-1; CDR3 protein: CASSLDPNTEAFF; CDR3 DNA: TGTGCCAGCAGCTTAGACCCGAACACTGAAGCTTTCTTT
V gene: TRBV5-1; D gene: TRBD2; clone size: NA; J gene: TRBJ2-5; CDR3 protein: CASSSGTSVRETQYF; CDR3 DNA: TGCGCCAGCAGCTCCGGGACTAGCGTACGAGAGACCCAGTACTTC
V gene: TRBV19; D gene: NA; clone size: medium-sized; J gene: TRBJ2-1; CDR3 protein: CASSNDPGPRNEQFF; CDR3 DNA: TGTGCCAGTAGCAACGACCCGGGACCCAGGAATGAGCAGTTCTTC
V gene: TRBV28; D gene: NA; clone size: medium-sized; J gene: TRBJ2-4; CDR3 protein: CASSFVGGAKNIQYF; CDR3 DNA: TGTGCCAGCAGTTTTGTAGGGGGAGCCAAAAACATTCAGTACTTC
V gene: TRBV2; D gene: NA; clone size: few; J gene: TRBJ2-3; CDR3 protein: CASSATGDGTDTQYF; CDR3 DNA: TGTGCCAGCAGTGCGACAGGTGACGGCACAGATACGCAGTATTTT
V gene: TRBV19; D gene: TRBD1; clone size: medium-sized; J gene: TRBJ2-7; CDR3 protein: CASSIESGTGLLEQYF; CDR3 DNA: TGTGCCAGTAGTATAGAGTCCGGGACAGGCCTCCTGGAGCAGTACTTC
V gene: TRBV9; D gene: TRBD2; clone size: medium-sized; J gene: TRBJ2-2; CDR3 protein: CASSARESLAVGELFF; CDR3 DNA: TGTGCCAGCAGCGCCCGGGAGAGCCTAGCGGTCGGGGAGCTGTTTTTT
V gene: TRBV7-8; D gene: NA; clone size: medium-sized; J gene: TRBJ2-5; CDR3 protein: CASSLFNGLQETQYF; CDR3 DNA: TGTGCCAGCAGCTTATTCAACGGCCTCCAAGAGACCCAGTACTTC
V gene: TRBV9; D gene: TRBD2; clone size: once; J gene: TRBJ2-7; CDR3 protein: CASSVGSGASYEQYF; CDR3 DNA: TGTGCCAGCAGCGTTGGAAGCGGGGCCTCCTACGAGCAGTACTTC
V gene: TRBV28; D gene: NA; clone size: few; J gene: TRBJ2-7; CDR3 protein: CASTVSGTAYEQYF; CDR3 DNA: TGTGCCAGCACAGTTTCCGGCACCGCATACGAGCAGTACTTC
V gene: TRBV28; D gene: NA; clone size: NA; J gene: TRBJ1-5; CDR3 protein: CASNPLGRENQPQHF; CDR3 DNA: TGTGCCAGCAACCCTTTGGGCCGGGAAAATCAGCCCCAGCATTTT
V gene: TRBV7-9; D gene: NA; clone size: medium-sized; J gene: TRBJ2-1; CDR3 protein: CASSPIGVPHEQFF; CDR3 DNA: TGTGCCAGCAGCCCGATAGGGGTCCCCCATGAGCAGTTCTTC
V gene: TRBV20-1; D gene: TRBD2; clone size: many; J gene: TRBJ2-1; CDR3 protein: CSAPRTSGGYEQFF; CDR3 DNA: TGCAGTGCTCCTCGGACTAGCGGCGGCTATGAGCAGTTCTTC
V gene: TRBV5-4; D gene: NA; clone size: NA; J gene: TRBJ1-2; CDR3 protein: CASSHGTDYGYTF; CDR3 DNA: TGTGCCAGCAGCCACGGGACCGACTATGGCTACACCTTC
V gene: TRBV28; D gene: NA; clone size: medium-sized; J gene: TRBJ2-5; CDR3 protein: CASSLWGSGSFGMVEYF; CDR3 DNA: NA
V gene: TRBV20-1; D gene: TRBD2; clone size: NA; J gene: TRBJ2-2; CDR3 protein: CSARPSGRLTGELFF; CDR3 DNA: TGCAGTGCTAGACCTAGCGGGAGGCTCACCGGGGAGCTGTTTTTT
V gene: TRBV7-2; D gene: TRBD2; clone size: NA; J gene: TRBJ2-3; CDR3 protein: CASSPVFSGFTDTQYF; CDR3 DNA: TGTGCCAGCAGTCCCGTCTTTAGCGGGTTCACAGATACGCAGTATTTT
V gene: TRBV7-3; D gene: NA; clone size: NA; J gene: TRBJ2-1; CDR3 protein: CASSLKRRGQSYNEQLF; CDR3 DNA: TGTGCCAGCAGCTTAAAACGGAGGGGACAGTCCTACAATGAGCAGCTCTTC
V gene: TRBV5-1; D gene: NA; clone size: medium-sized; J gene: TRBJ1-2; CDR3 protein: CASSLATGDGYTF; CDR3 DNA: TGCGCCAGCAGCTTGGCGACAGGAGATGGCTACACCTTC